This T cell receptor (beta chain) comes out of a study of T cell changes during pregnancy in multiple sclerosis. The table came from immunoSEQ multiplex PCR; TCRdb's copy has only in-frame clones and leaves some out. Among approximately 99,000 clones listed, 90% were seen once. The clonotype originates from a female donor in good health, enrolled as a control in a pregnancy study. The starting material was peripheral blood, obtained in the second trimester of pregnancy.

The CDR3 DNA sequence: TGCAGTGCTCGGACAGATACGCAGTATTTT. It specifies CSARTDTQYF. The chain employs TRBV20-1 and TRBJ2-3; D call uncertain. Germline V CDR1 and CDR2: DFQATT, SNEGSKA (reference sequence). The CDR3 is 10 amino acids. Deletions cut 5 bases from V and 3 bases from J, with 3 bases between.